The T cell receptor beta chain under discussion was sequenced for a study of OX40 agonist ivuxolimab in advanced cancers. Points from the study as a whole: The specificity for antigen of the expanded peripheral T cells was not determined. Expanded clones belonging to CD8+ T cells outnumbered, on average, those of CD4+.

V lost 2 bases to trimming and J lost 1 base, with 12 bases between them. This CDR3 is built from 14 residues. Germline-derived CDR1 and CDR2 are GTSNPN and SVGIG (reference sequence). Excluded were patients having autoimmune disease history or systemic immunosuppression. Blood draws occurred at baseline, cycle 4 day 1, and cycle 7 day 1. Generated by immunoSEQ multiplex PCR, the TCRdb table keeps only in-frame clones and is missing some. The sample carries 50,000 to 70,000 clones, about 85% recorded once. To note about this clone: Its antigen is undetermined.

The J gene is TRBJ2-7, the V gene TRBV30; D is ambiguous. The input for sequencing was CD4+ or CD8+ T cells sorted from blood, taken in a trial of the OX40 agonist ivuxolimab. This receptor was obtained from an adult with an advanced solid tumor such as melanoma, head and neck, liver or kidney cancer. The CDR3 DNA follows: TGTGCCTGGAGTTTGCTGACTGGATCCTACGAGCAGTACTTC. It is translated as CAWSLLTGSYEQYF.